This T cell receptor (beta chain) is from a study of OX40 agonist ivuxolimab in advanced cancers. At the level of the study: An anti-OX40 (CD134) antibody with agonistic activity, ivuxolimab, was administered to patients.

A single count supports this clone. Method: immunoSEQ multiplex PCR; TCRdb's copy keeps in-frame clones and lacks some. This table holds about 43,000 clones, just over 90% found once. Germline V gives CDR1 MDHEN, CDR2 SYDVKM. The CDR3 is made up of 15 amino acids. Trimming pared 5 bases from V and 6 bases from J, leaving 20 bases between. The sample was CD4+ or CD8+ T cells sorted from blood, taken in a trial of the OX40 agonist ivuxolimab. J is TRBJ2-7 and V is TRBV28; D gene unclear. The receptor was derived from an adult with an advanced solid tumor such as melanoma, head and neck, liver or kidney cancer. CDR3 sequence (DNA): TGTGCCAGCAGTACACGGGTCGACCAGCCCGGCGAGCAGTACTTC. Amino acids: CASSTRVDQPGEQYF.